What follows are 13 T cell receptor beta chains derived from one specimen sequenced in a study of lymphopenia after photon versus proton radiotherapy (dated by TCRdb to between 2018 and 2021). The library was obtained by the immunoSEQ multiplex PCR assay. Sourced from immuneACCESS, this table was stored by TCRdb with only in-frame sequences that have V and J called. A share of the clones is absent; for the studies checked, an unresolved V gene accounts for under half, and the remainder has no known explanation. A total of around 20,000 clones appear in this sample, almost 85% of them only once. In total, the top ten clones hold roughly 2.8% of the sample. Sequenced here: peripheral blood, sampled from a patient treated with photon-based radiotherapy. The source is a woman in her forties or fifties with pancreatic cancer.

This rearrangement joins TRBV7-9 to TRBJ2-7; D is ambiguous. CDR1 is SEHNR, CDR2 FQNEAQ, per germline (reference sequence). The CDR3 loop spans 12 amino acids. Trimming stripped 1 base from V and 3 bases from J, with 4 bases between. The CDR3 here is CASSLGYYEQYF. The CDR3 coding sequence is TGTGCCAGCAGCTTAGGCTACTACGAGCAGTACTTC.

The chain links TRBV11-3 to TRBJ2-7, with D unclear. V was clipped by 6 bases and J by 4 bases, with 4 bases between them. Germline CDR1 reads SGHNT; CDR2 reads YENEEA. The CDR3 is made up of 10 amino acids. CDR3 coding DNA: TGTGCCAGCAGGCAATACGAGCAGTACTTC. Amino acids: CASRQYEQYF.

This chain uses TRBV2 with TRBJ2-3, with 7 bases matching TRBD1. Germline CDR1 and CDR2: SNHLY and FYNNEI. CDR3 length equals 14 residues. The ends lost 9 bases at V and 0 bases at J; junction bases unmatched: 6. The DNA of the CDR3 is TGTGCCAGTGGACAGGCTTTTAGCACAGATACGCAGTATTTT. Its translation is CASGQAFSTDTQYF.

The chain combines TRBV7-2 with TRBJ2-3; D uncertain. Trimming took off 6 bases at V and 0 bases at J, with 13 bases between the two ends. This CDR3 is built from 15 residues. The germline CDR1 and CDR2 sequences are SGHTA and FQGNSA. Here the CDR3 reads CASRTSTQSTDTQYF. The CDR3 coding sequence is TGTGCCAGCAGGACCAGCACCCAGAGCACAGATACGCAGTATTTT.

This rearrangement joins TRBV7-7 to TRBJ1-2; D is unclear. Trimming took 4 bases from V and 2 from J, leaving 11 bases between them. Germline CDR1 and CDR2: SSHAT and FNYEAQ (reference sequence). This CDR3 contains 14 residues. The CDR3 DNA reads TGTGCCAGCAGCTATTTCGGGGTCAACTATGGCTACACCTTC. This encodes CASSYFGVNYGYTF.

This sequence joins TRBV5-1 and TRBJ1-3; a weak D match, TRBD1 (5 bases). This CDR3 region has 15 residues. V gave up 4 bases and J gave up 0 bases, with 11 bases separating them. Germline V gene data show CDR1 as SGHRS and CDR2 as YFSETQ. The CDR3 coding sequence is TGCGCCAGCAGCCCGGGGCGGGACTCTGGAAACACCATATATTTT. Protein product: CASSPGRDSGNTIYF.

The rearrangement uses TRBV6-1 and TRBJ1-2; D may be TRBD1 (5 bases). V was trimmed by 8 bases and J by 4 bases, leaving 14 bases between them. The CDR3 consists of 13 residues. CDR1 is MNHNS, CDR2 SASEGT, per germline. The DNA for the CDR3 is TGTGCCAGCCGCCGGGGGGGGTCCTATGGCTACACCTTC. Amino acid sequence: CASRRGGSYGYTF.

The gene calls are TRBV7-2 and TRBJ2-3; 10 bases map to TRBD1. This CDR3 has 13 residues. The germline CDR1 and CDR2 sequences are SGHTA and FQGNSA. The junction had 2 bases not matched to a gene; V was cut back by 5 bases and J by 6 bases. The CDR3 DNA is TGTGCCAGCAGCAGGACAGGGGGGGATACGCAGTATTTT. Its protein product is CASSRTGGDTQYF.

The chain joins TRBV7-6 to TRBJ2-2; weak D call: TRBD1 (5 bases). The CDR3 loop spans 15 amino acids. Trimming left V 2 bases short and J 3 bases short, with 10 bases between. In germline, CDR1 is SGHVS, CDR2 FNYEAQ. The DNA for the CDR3 is TGTGCCAGCAGCTTAAGACAGAGCCACACCGGGGAGCTGTTTTTT. It codes for CASSLRQSHTGELFF.

This clone was found once. This sequence joins TRBV7-2 and TRBJ1-4, with D hard to call. V lost 4 bases to trimming and J lost 6 bases, with 3 bases between them. Germline CDR1 and CDR2: SGHTA and FQGNSA. The CDR3 sequence is 11 residues long. In nucleotides, the CDR3 is TGTGCCAGCAGCTCGGATGAAAAACTGTTTTTT. Its translation is CASSSDEKLFF.

The genes are TRBV10-3 and TRBJ2-3; D is unclear. V was cut by 8 bases and J by 8 bases, with 17 bases left in between. The CDR3 is made up of 13 amino acids. Looked up from germline, CDR1 is ENHRY and CDR2 is SYGVKD. CDR3 in DNA: TGTGCCATCGAAGGCGAGATCACGGGTACGCAGTATTTT. Amino acid sequence: CAIEGEITGTQYF.

The chain combines TRBV27 with TRBJ2-7, with 10 bases lining up with TRBD1. Germline CDR1 is MNHEY and CDR2 is SMNVEV (reference sequence). The trim removed 3 bases at V and 1 base at J, leaving 3 bases unmatched. CDR3 length equals 15 residues. CDR3 in DNA: TGTGCCAGCAGTTTCGGGACAGGGGCTTCCTACGAGCAGTACTTC. It specifies CASSFGTGASYEQYF.

This chain links TRBV11-1 with TRBJ2-5; weak D call: TRBD2 (6 bases). Trimming cost V 5 bases and J 1 base, with 11 bases left between them. Germline V lookup: CDR1 SGHAT, CDR2 FQDESV (reference sequence). CDR3 length equals 14 residues. CDR3 nucleotides: TGTGCCAGCAGCCCTCTTAGCGGCCAAGAGACCCAGTACTTC. Translating it yields CASSPLSGQETQYF.